Here is one TCR beta chain with its context. Its target is unknown. The sample comes from a study of T-cell reconstitution after alpha-beta-depleted transplantation in children. Study results and caveats: Once a year had passed after transplant, T-cell counts and diversity came mostly from newly produced T cells. It was surviving recipient T cells and thymic progenitors that gave some patients high TCRbeta diversity at day 60. Two months or so post-transplant, alpha-beta T cells reportedly derived from several hundred expanded graft clones.

V lost 0 bases and J 9 bases, leaving 12 bases between the germline ends. The CDR3 runs 14 residues. Germline-derived CDR1 and CDR2 are SGHTA and FQGNSA. The TCRbeta library was prepared with unique molecular identifiers. TCRdb re-called the PCR reads through MiXCR, storing one row per CDR3 protein. Here the sample spans approximately 980,000 distinct CDR3 sequences, roughly 29% being singletons. The sequences come from PBMCs, mostly from graft donor cells, collected 360 days after TCRalphabeta/CD19-depleted stem cell transplant. The receptor's source is a boy in the first two years of life who had a stem cell transplant for SCID, so the T cells may come from the graft donor. The chain employs TRBV7-2 and TRBJ2-1, with D perhaps matching TRBD1 (6 bases). Written as DNA, the CDR3 is TGTGCCAGCAGCTTAGCGGGGGCCGCCGGTGAGCAGTTCTTC. It specifies CASSLAGAAGEQFF.